This record looks at one TCR beta chain sequence and its context. Participants had chemo-refractory metastatic non-small-cell lung cancer and were treated with focal radiation plus ipilimumab CTLA-4 blockade. Clones were read by immunoSEQ multiplex PCR, and TCRdb kept only the in-frame ones, dropping some. There are tens of thousands of clones in the sample; around 87% occur only once, and 15% to 20% lies in the top ten. Germline V CDR1 and CDR2: WSHSY, SAAADI. The CDR3 sequence is 17 residues long. V trimming: 7 bases; J trimming: 1 base; junction bases outside the gene matches: 16. This specimen belongs to a study of radiotherapy plus CTLA-4 blockade in lung cancer. Study summary: There were objective responses in 18% of patients, and approximately 30% had disease control.

This chain links TRBV10-2 with TRBJ2-7; 7 bases match TRBD2. Sequenced material: peripheral blood, taken from a patient treated with radiotherapy plus ipilimumab. The source of this sequence is a human donor with non-small cell lung cancer that progressed on radiotherapy plus ipilimumab. The CDR3: CASTVGLAAASSYEQYF. CDR3 bases: TGCGCCAGCACCGTTGGGCTAGCGGCCGCCTCTTCCTACGAGCAGTACTTC.